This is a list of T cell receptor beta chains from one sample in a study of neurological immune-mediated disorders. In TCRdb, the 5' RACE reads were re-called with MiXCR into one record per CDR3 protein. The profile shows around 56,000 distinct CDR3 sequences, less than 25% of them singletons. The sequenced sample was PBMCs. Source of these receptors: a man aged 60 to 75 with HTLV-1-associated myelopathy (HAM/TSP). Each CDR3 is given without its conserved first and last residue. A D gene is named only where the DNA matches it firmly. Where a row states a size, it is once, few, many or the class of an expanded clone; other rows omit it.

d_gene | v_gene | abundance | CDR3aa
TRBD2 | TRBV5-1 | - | ASSPASGSYSYNEQF
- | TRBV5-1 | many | ASSLGQSEYGYT
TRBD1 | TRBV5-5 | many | ASSLSTGDTGELF
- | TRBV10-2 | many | ASEPTVNTEAF
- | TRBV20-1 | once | SARYLVNEQY
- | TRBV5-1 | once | ASSLRPASYEQY
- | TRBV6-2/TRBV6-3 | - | ASSYSQGTEAF
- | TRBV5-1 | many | ATWLGGPSGDTQY
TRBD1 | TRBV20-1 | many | SARPGGDYGYT
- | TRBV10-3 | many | AAKPISSDTQY
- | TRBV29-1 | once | SVAGGLTYNEQF
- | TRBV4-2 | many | ASSQEGVVGLSYEQY
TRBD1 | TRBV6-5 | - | ASSYIGGQGVTGELF
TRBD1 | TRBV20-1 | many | SAPPGQEITDTQY
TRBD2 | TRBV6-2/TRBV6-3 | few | ASSYGSGSYNEQF
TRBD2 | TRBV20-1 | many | SAREESSGMGGELF
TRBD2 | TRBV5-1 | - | ASSLNGRAPDTQY
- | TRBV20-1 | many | SAFKGTGNTEAF
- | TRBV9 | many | ASSEGGTGNTIY
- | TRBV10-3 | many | AISDGRKNTEAF
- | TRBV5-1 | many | ASSLDTDTEAF
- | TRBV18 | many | ASSQAGTLNTGELF
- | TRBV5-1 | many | ASSWTPRGRNEKLF
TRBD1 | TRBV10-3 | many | AISPRTGDPSNGYT
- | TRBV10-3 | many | AIGFAGTGANVLT
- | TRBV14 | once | ASQASTRAEQY
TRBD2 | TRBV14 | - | ASSRFPRESYEQY
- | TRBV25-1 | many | ASSDTLKAF
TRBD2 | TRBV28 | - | ASSFGLAGGQYSTDTQY
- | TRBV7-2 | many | ASSTSGYEQY
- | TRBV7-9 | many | ASSLVGYDDNEQF
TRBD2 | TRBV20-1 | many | SARGFTSGRSQETQY
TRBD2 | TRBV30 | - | AWSEASGRAIQETQY
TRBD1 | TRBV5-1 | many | ASSLGTGGKAEAF
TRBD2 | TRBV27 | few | ASSSSGSSYNEQF
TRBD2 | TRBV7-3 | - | ASSLAGAGEQY
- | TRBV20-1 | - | SADPGGSNNQPQH
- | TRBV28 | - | ASTLSGGVDEAF
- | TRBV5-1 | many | ASSLEGTSRYNEQF
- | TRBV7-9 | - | ASSPIQGMNTEAF
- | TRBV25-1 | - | ASSESAKRRTGGYT
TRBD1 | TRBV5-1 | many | ASTTGGADGNTIY
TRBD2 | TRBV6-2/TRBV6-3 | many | ASSYGASGEQF
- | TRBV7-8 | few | ASFWVGGRMATEAF
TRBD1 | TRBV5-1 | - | ASSLGTGGTENTEAF
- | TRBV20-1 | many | SARAGTRSNQPQH
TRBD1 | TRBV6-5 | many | ASSYSGTGYLNSYEQY
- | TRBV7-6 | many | ASSLGTANEKLF
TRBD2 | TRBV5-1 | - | ASSSGLGADTQY
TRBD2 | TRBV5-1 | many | ASRKTSGSFGDEQF
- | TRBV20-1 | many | SARDRRNTEAF
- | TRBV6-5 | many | ASRPSGRNYGYT